This T cell receptor (beta chain) was captured in a study of blood T cells in healthy people across ages. Total RNA extraction produced at least 6 micrograms (per sample) for the study. Overall study results and limits: Roughly linear declines in TCR beta diversity per million T cells occurred with age.

The CDR3 contains 11 residues. Germline V gene sequence: CDR1 MRHNA, CDR2 SNTAGT. V was trimmed by 7 bases and J by 6 bases, leaving 9 bases between them. A second PCR, run for roughly 7 to 12 cycles, used a sample-barcoded 5' primer plus a J-beta primer mix. TCRdb passed the 5' RACE reads through MiXCR, listing each CDR3 protein once. The sample has around 1,500,000 distinct CDR3 sequences, approximately 38% seen once. As concerns this clonotype: Its antigen is still unknown.

Sequencing was performed on blood. This sequence originates from a woman aged 18-29 years in good health. This chain joins TRBV6-4 and TRBJ1-2; possibly TRBD1 for D (5 bases). The CDR3 protein is CASNSGNGYTF. The CDR3 DNA sequence: TGTGCCAGCAATTCAGGGAATGGCTACACCTTC.